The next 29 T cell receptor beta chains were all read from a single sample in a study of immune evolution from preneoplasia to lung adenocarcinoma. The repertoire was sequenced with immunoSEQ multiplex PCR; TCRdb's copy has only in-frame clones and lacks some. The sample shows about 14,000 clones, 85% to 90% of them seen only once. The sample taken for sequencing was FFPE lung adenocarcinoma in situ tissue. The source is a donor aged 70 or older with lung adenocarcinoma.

Written as DNA, the CDR3 is TGTGCCAGCCAGAGACTAGCCTCATGGGTAGATACGCAGTATTTT. Translation: CASQRLASWVDTQYF. This chain links TRBV2 with TRBJ2-3, with 7 bases that match TRBD2. This CDR3 has 15 amino acids. V lost 8 bases and J lost 5; bases outside the gene matches: 13. Germline assignment: CDR1 SNHLY and CDR2 FYNNEI.

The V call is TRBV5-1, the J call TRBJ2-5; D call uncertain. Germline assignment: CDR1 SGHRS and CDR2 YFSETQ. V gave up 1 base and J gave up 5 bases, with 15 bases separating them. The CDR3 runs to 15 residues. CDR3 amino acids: CASSLYLESSETQYF. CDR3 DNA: TGCGCCAGCAGCTTGTACCTAGAGTCGTCGGAGACCCAGTACTTC.

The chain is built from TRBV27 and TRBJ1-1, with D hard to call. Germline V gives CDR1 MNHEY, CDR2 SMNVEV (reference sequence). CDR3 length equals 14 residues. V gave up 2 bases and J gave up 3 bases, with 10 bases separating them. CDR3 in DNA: TGTGCCAGCAGTTTAACTATGGGTTACACTGAAGCTTTCTTT. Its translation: CASSLTMGYTEAFF.

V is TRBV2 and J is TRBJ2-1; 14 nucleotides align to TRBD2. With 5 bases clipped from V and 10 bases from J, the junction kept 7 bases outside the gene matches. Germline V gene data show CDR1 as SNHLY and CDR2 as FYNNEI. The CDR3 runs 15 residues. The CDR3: CASSPRLAGGGEQFF. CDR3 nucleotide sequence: TGTGCCAGCAGTCCAAGACTAGCGGGAGGGGGAGAGCAGTTCTTC.

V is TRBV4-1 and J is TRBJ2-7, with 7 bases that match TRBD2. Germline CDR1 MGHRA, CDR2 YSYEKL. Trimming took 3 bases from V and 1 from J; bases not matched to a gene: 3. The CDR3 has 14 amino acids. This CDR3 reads CASSQLAESYEQYF. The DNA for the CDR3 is TGCGCCAGCAGCCAGCTAGCGGAGTCCTACGAGCAGTACTTC.

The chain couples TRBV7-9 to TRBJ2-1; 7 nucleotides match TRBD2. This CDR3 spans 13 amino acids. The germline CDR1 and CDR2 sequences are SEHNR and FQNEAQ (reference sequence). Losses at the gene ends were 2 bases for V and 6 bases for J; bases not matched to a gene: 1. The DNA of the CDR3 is TGTGCCAGCAGCTTACTAGCGGTCAATGAGCAGTTCTTC. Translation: CASSLLAVNEQFF.

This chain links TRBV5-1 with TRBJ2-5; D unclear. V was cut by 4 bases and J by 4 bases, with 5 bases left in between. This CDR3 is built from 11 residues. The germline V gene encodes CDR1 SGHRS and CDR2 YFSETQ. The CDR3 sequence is CASSPGETQYF. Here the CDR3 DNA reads TGCGCCAGCAGCCCGGGAGAGACCCAGTACTTC.

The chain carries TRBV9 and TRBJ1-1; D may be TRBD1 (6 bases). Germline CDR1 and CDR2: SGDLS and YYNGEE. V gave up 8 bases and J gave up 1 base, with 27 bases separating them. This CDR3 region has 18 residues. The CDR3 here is CASSHPRDTPWENTEAFF. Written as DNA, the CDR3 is TGTGCCAGTTCTCACCCTCGGGACACCCCATGGGAGAACACTGAAGCTTTCTTT.

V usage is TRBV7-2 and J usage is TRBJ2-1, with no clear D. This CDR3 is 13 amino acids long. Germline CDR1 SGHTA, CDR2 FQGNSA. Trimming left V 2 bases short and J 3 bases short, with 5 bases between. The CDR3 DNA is TGTGCCAGCAGCTTAACCGGCTACAATGAGCAGTTCTTC. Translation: CASSLTGYNEQFF.

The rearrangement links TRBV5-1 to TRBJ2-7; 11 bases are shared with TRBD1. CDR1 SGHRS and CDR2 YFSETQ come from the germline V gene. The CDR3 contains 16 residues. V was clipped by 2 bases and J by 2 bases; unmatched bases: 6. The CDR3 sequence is CASSFTGTGGPYEQYF. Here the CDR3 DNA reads TGCGCCAGCAGCTTTACCGGGACAGGGGGTCCCTACGAGCAGTACTTC.

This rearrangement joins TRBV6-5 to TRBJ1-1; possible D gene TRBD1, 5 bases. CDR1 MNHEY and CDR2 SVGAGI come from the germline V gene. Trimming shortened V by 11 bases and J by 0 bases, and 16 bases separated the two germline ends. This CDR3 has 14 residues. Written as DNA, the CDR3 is TGTGCCTCTTCAAGGGGCATTTTGAACACTGAAGCTTTCTTT. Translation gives CASSRGILNTEAFF.

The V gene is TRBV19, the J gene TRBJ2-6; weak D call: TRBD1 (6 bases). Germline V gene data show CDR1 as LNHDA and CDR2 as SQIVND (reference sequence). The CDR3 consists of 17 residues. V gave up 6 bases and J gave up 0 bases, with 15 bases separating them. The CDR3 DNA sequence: TGTGCCAGTAGATACTCAGGGGTCCTCTCTGGGGCCAACGTCCTGACTTTC. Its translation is CASRYSGVLSGANVLTF.

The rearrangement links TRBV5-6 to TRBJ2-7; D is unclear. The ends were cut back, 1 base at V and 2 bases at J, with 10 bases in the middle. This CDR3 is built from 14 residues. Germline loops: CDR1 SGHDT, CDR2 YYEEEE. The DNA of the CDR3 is TGTGCCAGCAGCTTGTTCGACGTAGCCTACGAGCAGTACTTC. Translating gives CASSLFDVAYEQYF. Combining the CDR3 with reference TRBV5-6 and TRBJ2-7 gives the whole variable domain DAGVTQSPTHLIKTRGQQVTLRCSPKSGHDTVSWYQQALGQGPQFIFQYYEEEERQRGNFPDRFSGHQFPNYSSELNVNALLLGDSALYLCASSLFDVAYEQYFGPGTRLTVT.

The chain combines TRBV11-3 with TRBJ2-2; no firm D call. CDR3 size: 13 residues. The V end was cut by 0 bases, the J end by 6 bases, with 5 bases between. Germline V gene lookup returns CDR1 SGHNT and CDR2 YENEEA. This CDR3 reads CASSLDSSGELFF. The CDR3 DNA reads TGTGCCAGCAGCTTAGACTCATCCGGGGAGCTGTTTTTT.

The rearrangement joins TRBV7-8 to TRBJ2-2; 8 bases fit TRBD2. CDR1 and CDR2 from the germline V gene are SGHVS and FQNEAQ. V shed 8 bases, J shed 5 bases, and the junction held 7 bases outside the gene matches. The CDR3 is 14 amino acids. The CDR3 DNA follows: TGTGCCAGCTTGTCTTTAGCGGGGACCGGGGAGCTGTTTTTT. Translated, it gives CASLSLAGTGELFF.

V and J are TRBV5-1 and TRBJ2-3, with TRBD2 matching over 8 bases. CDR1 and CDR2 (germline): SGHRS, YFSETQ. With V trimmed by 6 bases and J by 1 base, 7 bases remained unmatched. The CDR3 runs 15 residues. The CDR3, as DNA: TGCGCCAGCACGGGAAGCGGGAGTCGCACAGATACGCAGTATTTT. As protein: CASTGSGSRTDTQYF.

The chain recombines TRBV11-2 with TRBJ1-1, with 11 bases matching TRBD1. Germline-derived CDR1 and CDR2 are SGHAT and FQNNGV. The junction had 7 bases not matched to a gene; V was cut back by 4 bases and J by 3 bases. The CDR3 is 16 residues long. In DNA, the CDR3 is TGTGCCAGCAGCTCCGGGACAGGGGGTCTCGACACTGAAGCTTTCTTT. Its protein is CASSSGTGGLDTEAFF.

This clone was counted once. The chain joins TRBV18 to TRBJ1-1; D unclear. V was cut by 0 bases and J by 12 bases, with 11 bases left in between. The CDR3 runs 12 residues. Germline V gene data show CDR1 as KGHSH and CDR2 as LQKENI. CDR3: CASSPPAASPFF. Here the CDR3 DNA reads TGTGCCAGCTCACCACCGGCGGCGTCTCCTTTCTTT.

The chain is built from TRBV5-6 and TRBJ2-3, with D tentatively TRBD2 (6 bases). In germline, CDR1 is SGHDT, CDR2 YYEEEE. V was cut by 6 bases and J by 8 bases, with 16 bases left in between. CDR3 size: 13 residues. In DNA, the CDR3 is TGTGCCAGCAACCTGGGGACTCGGGGTACGCAGTATTTT. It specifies CASNLGTRGTQYF.

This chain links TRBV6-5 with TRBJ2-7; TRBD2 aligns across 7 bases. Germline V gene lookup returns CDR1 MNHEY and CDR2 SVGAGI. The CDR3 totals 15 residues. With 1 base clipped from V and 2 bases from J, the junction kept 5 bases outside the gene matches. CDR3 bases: TGTGCCAGCAGTTACTGGGGGGGGGACCCCTACGAGCAGTACTTC. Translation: CASSYWGGDPYEQYF.

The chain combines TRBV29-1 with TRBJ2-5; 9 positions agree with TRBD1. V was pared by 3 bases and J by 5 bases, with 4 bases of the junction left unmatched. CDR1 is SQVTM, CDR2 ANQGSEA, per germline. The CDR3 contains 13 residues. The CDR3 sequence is CSVDAQGAETQYF. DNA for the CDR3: TGCAGCGTTGACGCACAGGGGGCTGAGACCCAGTACTTC.

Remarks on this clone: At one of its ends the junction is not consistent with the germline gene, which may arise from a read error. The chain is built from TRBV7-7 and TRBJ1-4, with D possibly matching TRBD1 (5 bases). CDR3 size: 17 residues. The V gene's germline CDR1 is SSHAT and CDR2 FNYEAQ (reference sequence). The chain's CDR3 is CASSLATRDLQEEKLFF. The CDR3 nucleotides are TGTGCTAGCAGCTTAGCGACTCGGGACCTCCAGGAAGAAAAACTGTTTTTT.

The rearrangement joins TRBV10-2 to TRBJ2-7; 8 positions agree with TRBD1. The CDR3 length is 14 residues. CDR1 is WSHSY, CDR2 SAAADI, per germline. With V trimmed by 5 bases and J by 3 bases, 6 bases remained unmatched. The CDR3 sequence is CASSSGTGFYEQYF. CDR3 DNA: TGCGCCAGCAGTTCCGGGACAGGCTTCTACGAGCAGTACTTC.

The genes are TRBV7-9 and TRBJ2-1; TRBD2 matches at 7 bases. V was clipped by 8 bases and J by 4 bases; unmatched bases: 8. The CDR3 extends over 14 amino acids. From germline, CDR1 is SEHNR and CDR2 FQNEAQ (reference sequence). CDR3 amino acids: CASLELAPYNEQFF. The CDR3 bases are TGTGCCAGCTTGGAACTAGCGCCTTACAATGAGCAGTTCTTC.

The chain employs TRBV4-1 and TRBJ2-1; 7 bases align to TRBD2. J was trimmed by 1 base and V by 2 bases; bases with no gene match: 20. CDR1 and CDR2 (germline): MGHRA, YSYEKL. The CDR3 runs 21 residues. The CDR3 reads CASSQLFPASGYYISYNEQFF. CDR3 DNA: TGCGCCAGCAGCCAATTGTTCCCGGCTAGCGGCTACTATATATCCTACAATGAGCAGTTCTTC.

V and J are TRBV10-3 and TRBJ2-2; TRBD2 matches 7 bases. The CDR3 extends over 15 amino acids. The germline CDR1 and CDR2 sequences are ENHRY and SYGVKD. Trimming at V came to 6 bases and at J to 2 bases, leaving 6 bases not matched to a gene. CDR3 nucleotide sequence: TGTGCCATCAGGAGACTAGCTCCTAACACCGGGGAGCTGTTTTTT. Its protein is CAIRRLAPNTGELFF.

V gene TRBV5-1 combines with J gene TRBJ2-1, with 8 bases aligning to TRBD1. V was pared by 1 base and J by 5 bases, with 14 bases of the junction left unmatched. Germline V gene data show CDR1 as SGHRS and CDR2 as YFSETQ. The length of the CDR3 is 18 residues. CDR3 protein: CASSLIWAGGDGDNEQFF. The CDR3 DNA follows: TGCGCCAGCAGCTTGATCTGGGCAGGGGGCGATGGGGACAATGAGCAGTTCTTC.

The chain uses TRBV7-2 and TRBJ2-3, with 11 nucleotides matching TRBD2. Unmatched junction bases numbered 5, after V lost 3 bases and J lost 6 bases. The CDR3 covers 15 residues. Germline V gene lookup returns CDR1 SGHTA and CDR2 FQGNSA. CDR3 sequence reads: CASSLSGLAVDTQYF. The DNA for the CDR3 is TGTGCCAGCAGCTTGTCGGGACTAGCGGTGGATACGCAGTATTTT.

In DNA, the CDR3 is TGTGCCAGCACCCAGACTAGCACAGCCTACGAGCAGTACTTC. Encoded protein: CASTQTSTAYEQYF. This chain uses TRBV5-5 with TRBJ2-7, with 7 nucleotides matching TRBD2. CDR1 is SGHKS, CDR2 YYEKEE, per germline (reference sequence). The CDR3 length is 14 residues. V lost 6 bases, J lost 2 bases, and 8 bases stayed unmatched.